The 20 T cell receptor beta chains reported below all come from one sample, sequenced in a study of blood T cell repertoires in COVID-19. Data came from immunoSEQ multiplex PCR; TCRdb stores just in-frame clones and leaves some out. The repertoire holds about 400,000 clones, with 89% as singletons. The specimen sequenced was PBMCs or T cells enriched from blood (not recorded which). All receptors come from a woman aged 25 to 39 who had recovered from COVID-19.

V usage is TRBV24-1 and J usage is TRBJ2-2, with D perhaps TRBD2 (6 bases). With 0 bases removed from V and 6 bases from J, the gap between germline ends came to 10 bases. Germline CDR1 is KGHDR and CDR2 is SFDVKD. The CDR3 length is 15 residues. The CDR3 here is CATSDLRLDAGELFF. CDR3 DNA sequence: TGTGCCACCAGTGATTTGCGACTAGATGCCGGGGAGCTGTTTTTT.

CDR3 sequence reads: CASSLSGVAEKLFF. As DNA, the CDR3 is TGTGCCAGCAGTTTATCAGGGGTGGCTGAAAAACTGTTTTTT. V is TRBV28 and J is TRBJ1-4, with a tentative D call TRBD1 (6 bases). V was shortened by 1 base and J by 7 bases, with 10 bases between the two germline ends. The CDR3 is made up of 14 amino acids. Per the germline V gene, CDR1 is MDHEN and CDR2 is SYDVKM.

The table lists this clone with a few counts. The chain couples TRBV27 to TRBJ1-6, with unresolved D. CDR1 MNHEY and CDR2 SMNVEV come from the germline V gene (reference sequence). The CDR3 runs 14 residues. Between the trimmed V and J ends, which lost 3 bases and 9 bases, there was a span of 12 bases. CDR3 bases: TGTGCCAGCAGTTTCGGCAGGCTTGTTTCACCCCTCCACTTT. Amino acids: CASSFGRLVSPLHF.

This chain joins TRBV29-1 and TRBJ2-4; 8 bases are shared with TRBD2. The CDR3 extends over 15 amino acids. Germline trimming cut 4 bases from V and 7 bases from J; bases unmatched to any gene: 12. The germline V gene encodes CDR1 SQVTM and CDR2 ANQGSEA. CDR3 bases: TGCAGCGTTGCCGGGAGGGCCAACGGGCGGAACATTCAGTACTTC. It yields the protein CSVAGRANGRNIQYF.

This clone was counted once. V gene TRBV21-1 combines with J gene TRBJ1-2; TRBD1 is taken as the D call from the table, unchecked against the DNA. TRBV21-1 is a recognized pseudogene. The length of the CDR3 is 15 residues. CDR3 bases: TGTGCCAGCAGCAAAGAAGGGGTTCTGGTGGACGGCTACACCTTC. Translated: CASSKEGVLVDGYTF.

The rearrangement uses TRBV2 and TRBJ2-2; 10 bases line up with TRBD1. The length of the CDR3 is 13 residues. After removal of 4 bases from V and 9 bases from J, the junction contained 2 bases not matched to a gene. Germline-derived CDR1 and CDR2 are SNHLY and FYNNEI. For the CDR3, the DNA is TGTGCCAGCAGTGGACAGGGGGCCCGGGAGCTGTTTTTT. Translating it yields CASSGQGARELFF.

The chain uses TRBV4-3 and TRBJ2-7; D not certain. Per germline, CDR1 LGHNA and CDR2 YSLEER. The ends were cut back, 3 bases at V and 3 bases at J, with 18 bases in the middle. There are 16 residues in the CDR3. The CDR3 DNA reads as TGCGCCAGCAGCCACGACCCGGCCTCAGGAAACTACGAGCAGTACTTC. Protein product: CASSHDPASGNYEQYF.

This chain uses TRBV30 with TRBJ1-2; D may be TRBD1 (5 bases). Germline V gene data show CDR1 as GTSNPN and CDR2 as SVGIG (reference sequence). The CDR3 extends over 11 amino acids. The germline V and J ends were trimmed by 0 bases and 7 bases, with 6 bases remaining between them. DNA for the CDR3: TGTGCCTGGAGTGTAACAGGTGGCTACACCTTC. It yields the protein CAWSVTGGYTF.

This sequence joins TRBV12-3 or TRBV12-4 and TRBJ1-2, with unresolved D. The length of the CDR3 is 13 residues. The V end was cut by 5 bases, the J end by 1 base, with 8 bases between. The CDR3 sequence: CASSPSFNYGYTF. As DNA, the CDR3 is TGTGCCAGCAGTCCCTCGTTTAACTATGGCTACACCTTC.

The rearrangement uses TRBV2 and TRBJ2-5; D gene unclear. Germline V gives CDR1 SNHLY, CDR2 FYNNEI. The length of the CDR3 is 11 residues. Trimming shortened V by 6 bases and J by 2 bases, and 4 bases separated the two germline ends. The CDR3 here is CASSLQETQYF. The DNA of the CDR3 is TGTGCCAGCAGCCTGCAAGAGACCCAGTACTTC.

This chain connects TRBV5-1 to TRBJ1-1, with TRBD1 matching 8 bases. Losses at the gene ends were 3 bases for V and 2 bases for J; bases not matched to a gene: 12. The CDR3 is 17 amino acids. Germline values: CDR1 SGHRS, CDR2 YFSETQ. The CDR3 here is CASSWIQGGLGNTEAFF. As DNA, the CDR3 is TGCGCCAGCAGCTGGATACAGGGGGGCCTTGGAAACACTGAAGCTTTCTTT.

The chain uses TRBV18 and TRBJ1-1, with a tentative D call TRBD1 (6 bases). Looked up from germline, CDR1 is KGHSH and CDR2 is LQKENI. There are 14 residues in the CDR3. Deletions cut 5 bases from V and 4 bases from J, with 14 bases between. CDR3 in DNA: TGTGCCAGCTCAACCACGACAGGCTTCACTGAAGCTTTCTTT. Translated: CASSTTTGFTEAFF.

This clone was seen a few times. This chain joins TRBV9 and TRBJ1-1, with a possible D match to TRBD1 (5 bases). V shed 0 bases and J shed 6 bases, with 18 bases lying between them. Germline V gene data show CDR1 as SGDLS and CDR2 as YYNGEE. This CDR3 region has 16 residues. CDR3 bases: TGTGCCAGCAGCGTAGGTCTTTCTGGGGGGTTGGCTGAAGCTTTCTTT. It is translated as CASSVGLSGGLAEAFF.

The chain uses TRBV12-3 or TRBV12-4 and TRBJ1-1; 8 bases agree with TRBD1. The trim removed 6 bases at V and 7 bases at J, leaving 7 bases unmatched. The CDR3 has 13 amino acids. CDR3 DNA: TGTGCCAGCAGCCTCGACAGGGGAGTTGAAGCTTTCTTT. It yields the protein CASSLDRGVEAFF.

The chain uses TRBV27 and TRBJ2-3; 13 nucleotides line up with TRBD2. The CDR3 is 14 amino acids. J lost 8 bases, V lost 6 bases, and 5 bases had no gene match. The germline gives CDR1 MNHEY, CDR2 SMNVEV (reference sequence). In DNA, the CDR3 is TGTGCCAGCAGCCCCACTAGCGGGAGGGGTACGCAGTATTTT. It encodes CASSPTSGRGTQYF.

The chain has TRBV3-1 (or the pseudogene TRBV3-2) and TRBJ1-5; D gene ambiguous. CDR1 is LGHDT, CDR2 YNNKEL, per germline (reference sequence). The germline V and J ends were trimmed by 0 bases and 6 bases, with 6 bases remaining between them. There are 13 residues in the CDR3. The CDR3: CASSQDNRQPQHF. DNA of the CDR3: TGTGCCAGCAGCCAAGATAATCGTCAGCCCCAGCATTTT.

This chain links TRBV12-3 or TRBV12-4 with TRBJ2-7, with D perhaps TRBD1 (5 bases). Trimming stripped 8 bases from V and 2 bases from J, with 10 bases between. The CDR3 totals 12 residues. This CDR3 reads CASQGSPYEQYF. The CDR3 coding sequence is TGTGCCAGCCAGGGATCCCCCTACGAGCAGTACTTC.

The rearrangement joins TRBV15 to TRBJ2-2; no definite D call. Trimming stripped 3 bases from V and 6 bases from J, with 8 bases between. This CDR3 region has 13 residues. Germline-derived CDR1 and CDR2 are LNHNV and YYDKDF (reference sequence). The CDR3 DNA follows: TGTGCCACCAGCAGCCAGCGTGCCGGGGAGCTGTTTTTT. Translating it yields CATSSQRAGELFF.

V and J are TRBV5-1 and TRBJ1-1; perhaps TRBD1 as D (5 bases). V was shortened by 4 bases and J by 2 bases, with 9 bases between the two germline ends. CDR3 length: 13 residues. Germline-derived CDR1 and CDR2 are SGHRS and YFSETQ. The DNA for the CDR3 is TGCGCCAGCAGCGAAGGGGTCAACACTGAAGCTTTCTTT. Protein sequence: CASSEGVNTEAFF.

The V call is TRBV4-1, the J call TRBJ2-2, with TRBD2 as a possible D gene (5 bases). This CDR3 has 16 residues. V shed 6 bases and J shed 0 bases, with 14 bases lying between them. CDR1 MGHRA and CDR2 YSYEKL come from the germline V gene. The CDR3 is CASSQTLEANTGELFF. For the CDR3, the DNA is TGCGCCAGCAGTCAGACTTTGGAGGCGAACACCGGGGAGCTGTTTTTT.